The 11 T cell receptor beta chains below all came from one sample that was sequenced in a study of graft-versus-host responses after intestinal transplantation. Their antigens are not known. Some clones are missing from TCRdb's copy, which holds only in-frame ones; the method was immunoSEQ multiplex PCR. This repertoire shows about 86,000 clones, around 89% found once; its top ten account for roughly 0.28%. The sequences come from unstimulated CD4+ T cells sorted from spleen or lymph node cells, collected before transplant. The receptors were sampled from a human donor who was the organ donor for an intestinal transplant.

V and J are TRBV6-1 and TRBJ2-7; the D is unclear. Trimming shortened V by 8 bases and J by 0 bases, and 5 bases separated the two germline ends. The CDR3 length is 11 residues. Germline assignment: CDR1 MNHNS and CDR2 SASEGT. CDR3 in amino acids: CASGSSYEQYF. The CDR3 DNA follows: TGTGCCAGCGGCAGCTCCTACGAGCAGTACTTC.

This chain uses TRBV6-5 with TRBJ1-3; D is perhaps TRBD1 (6 bases). The CDR3 sequence is 14 residues long. CDR1 is MNHEY, CDR2 SVGAGI, per germline. V lost 6 bases and J lost 3, with 12 bases in between. The CDR3 loop is CASRGGRIGNTIYF. CDR3 DNA sequence: TGTGCCAGCAGGGGGGGGCGCATTGGAAACACCATATATTTT.

V usage is TRBV7-2 and J usage is TRBJ2-7; TRBD1 matches at 10 bases. V was pared by 3 bases and J by 2 bases, with 10 bases of the junction left unmatched. Per the germline V gene, CDR1 is SGHTA and CDR2 is FQGNSA. The CDR3 has 17 amino acids. This chain's CDR3 is CASSFLRGTGDTYEQYF. The CDR3, as DNA: TGTGCCAGCAGCTTCCTTAGAGGGACAGGGGATACCTACGAGCAGTACTTC.

V and J are TRBV5-6 and TRBJ2-3; 15 nucleotides align to TRBD2. Trimming took 4 bases from V and 4 from J; bases not matched to a gene: 4. The CDR3 loop spans 16 amino acids. CDR1 and CDR2 (germline): SGHDT, YYEEEE. CDR3 sequence reads: CASSHGLAGGADTQYF. CDR3 in DNA: TGTGCCAGCAGCCATGGACTAGCGGGGGGGGCAGATACGCAGTATTTT.

The chain carries TRBV4-3 and TRBJ2-2; TRBD2 matches 8 bases. Losses at the gene ends were 0 bases for V and 1 base for J; bases not matched to a gene: 13. This CDR3 comprises 20 residues. Germline V lookup: CDR1 LGHNA, CDR2 YSLEER. The CDR3 region has the DNA TGCGCCAGCAGCCAAGAACCAAAATGGGTAGCGGGGATGAACACCGGGGAGCTGTTTTTT. Protein: CASSQEPKWVAGMNTGELFF.

CDR3 nucleotide sequence: TGTGCCAGCAGCCCACAGGGGGGACTGAACACTGAAGCTTTCTTT. It specifies CASSPQGGLNTEAFF. The V gene is TRBV7-3, the J gene TRBJ1-1; 8 nucleotides match TRBD1. V dropped 5 bases and J dropped 0; count of bases not matched to a gene: 5. This CDR3 has 15 amino acids. From germline, CDR1 is SGHTA and CDR2 FQGTGA.

J is TRBJ1-2 and V is TRBV27; maybe TRBD1 (5 bases). The CDR3 spans 16 residues. Per the germline V gene, CDR1 is MNHEY and CDR2 is SMNVEV (reference sequence). The V gene lost 8 bases and the J gene lost 0 bases, with 19 bases spanning the gap. The CDR3 is CASGLRALGANYGYTF. The DNA for the CDR3 is TGTGCCAGCGGCCTCCGGGCCTTAGGGGCTAACTATGGCTACACCTTC.

By sample fraction, this clone is medium-sized. Other DNA sequences in this specimen translate into the identical CDR3. The chain recombines TRBV6-5 with TRBJ1-1; D call uncertain. This CDR3 has 15 amino acids. V was pared by 0 bases and J by 4 bases, with 12 bases between. In germline, CDR1 is MNHEY, CDR2 SVGAGI. The CDR3 region has the DNA TGTGCCAGCAGTTACTCTTGGGCCCCCGGCACTGAAGCTTTCTTT. Translation gives CASSYSWAPGTEAFF.

This clone appeared a few times. The rearrangement links TRBV6-1 to TRBJ2-7; D is perhaps TRBD1 (5 bases). The germline gives CDR1 MNHNS, CDR2 SASEGT. V was shortened by 10 bases and J by 5 bases, with 12 bases between the two germline ends. The CDR3 totals 11 residues. The CDR3 nucleotides are TGTGCCACCCAGGGTATCGACGAGCAGTACTTC. This gives the protein CATQGIDEQYF.

This clone showed up just once. V is TRBV5-1 and J is TRBJ2-5, with D perhaps TRBD2 (5 bases). The CDR3 runs 15 residues. Germline V gene lookup returns CDR1 SGHRS and CDR2 YFSETQ. Between the trimmed V and J ends, which lost 0 bases and 3 bases, there was a span of 12 bases. The CDR3 sequence is CASSLVGQRKETQYF. CDR3 bases: TGCGCCAGCAGCTTGGTAGGGCAGCGGAAAGAGACCCAGTACTTC.

The chain employs TRBV7-2 and TRBJ2-3; 7 bases map to TRBD2. The junction had 11 bases not matched to a gene; V was cut back by 6 bases and J by 14 bases. The CDR3 runs to 12 residues. CDR1 and CDR2 (germline): SGHTA, FQGNSA. The CDR3 here is CASRPSGGGLYF. CDR3 nucleotides: TGTGCCAGCAGACCAAGCGGCGGGGGATTGTATTTT.